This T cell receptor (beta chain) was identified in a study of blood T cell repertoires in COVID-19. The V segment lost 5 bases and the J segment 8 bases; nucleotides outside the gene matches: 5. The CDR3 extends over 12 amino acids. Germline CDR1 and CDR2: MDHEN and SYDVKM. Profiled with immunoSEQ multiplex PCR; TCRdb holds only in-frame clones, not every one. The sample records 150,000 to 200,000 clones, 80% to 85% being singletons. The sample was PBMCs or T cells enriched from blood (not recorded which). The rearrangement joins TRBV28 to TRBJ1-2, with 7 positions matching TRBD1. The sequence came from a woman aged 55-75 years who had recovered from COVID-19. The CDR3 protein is CASSKQGWGYTF. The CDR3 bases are TGTGCCAGCAGTAAACAGGGGTGGGGCTACACCTTC.